The 17 T cell receptor beta chains in this list originate from one sample, sequenced in a study of spatial heterogeneity in lung cancer. TCRdb fed the 5' RACE reads into MiXCR, producing one record per CDR3 protein. The sample shows 3,200 or so distinct CDR3 sequences, 5.9% of them seen only once. Time point: sample taken at primary tumor resection. These receptors' targets are unknown. Findings of the study overall: Tumor mutation count correlated with how many alpha and beta TCRs expanded intratumorally.

This material consisted of lung tumor tissue, taken at surgery. Receptor source: a male donor with early-stage non-small cell lung cancer.

Within the sample, this clonotype is medium-sized. The rearrangement uses TRBV5-1 and TRBJ1-4; D is perhaps TRBD1 (6 bases). Trimming took off 4 bases at V and 5 bases at J, with 21 bases between the two ends. Germline CDR1 is SGHRS and CDR2 is YFSETQ. This CDR3 region has 17 residues. In DNA, the CDR3 is TGCGCCAGCAGCGTGGGGGACACCCGGGTCATCAATGAAAAACTGTTTTTT. Protein sequence: CASSVGDTRVINEKLFF.

The chain carries TRBV5-1 and TRBJ2-1, with D perhaps TRBD2 (5 bases). Trimming pared 0 bases from V and 3 bases from J, leaving 10 bases between. This CDR3 is 15 amino acids long. The germline V gene encodes CDR1 SGHRS and CDR2 YFSETQ. DNA of the CDR3: TGCGCCAGCAGCTTGGTGGGAGAGATCTACAATGAGCAGTTCTTC. As protein: CASSLVGEIYNEQFF.

The sample holds many counts of this clonotype. The V gene is TRBV28, the J gene TRBJ2-7, with D unresolved. The germline V gene encodes CDR1 MDHEN and CDR2 SYDVKM. V shed 2 bases and J shed 3 bases, with 8 bases lying between them. The CDR3 length is 13 residues. The CDR3 bases are TGTGCCAGCAGTTTAGGGCAGAACTACGAGCAGTACTTC. It translates to CASSLGQNYEQYF.

This clonotype counts as medium-sized. The CDR3 sequence: CSARDVDSSTGELFF. DNA for the CDR3: TGCAGTGCTAGAGATGTAGACAGCTCCACCGGGGAGCTGTTTTTT. This rearrangement joins TRBV20-1 to TRBJ2-2; perhaps TRBD1 as D (5 bases). Trimming left V 0 bases short and J 4 bases short, with 12 bases between. The CDR3 has 15 amino acids. The germline V gene encodes CDR1 DFQATT and CDR2 SNEGSKA (reference sequence).

This clonotype is deemed medium-sized. The V call is TRBV7-2, the J call TRBJ1-5; D unresolved. The V gene's germline CDR1 is SGHTA and CDR2 FQGNSA. V was clipped by 1 base and J by 7 bases, with 11 bases between them. There are 14 residues in the CDR3. Written as DNA, the CDR3 is TGTGCCAGCAGCTTAGAGGCGGGGAACCAGCCCCAGCATTTT. Translation: CASSLEAGNQPQHF.

There are many counts of this clonotype. The rearrangement links TRBV20-1 to TRBJ2-7, with 10 bases matching TRBD2. Germline-derived CDR1 and CDR2 are DFQATT and SNEGSKA (reference sequence). V shed 6 bases, J shed 4 bases, and the junction held 6 bases outside the gene matches. CDR3 length: 13 residues. The CDR3 coding sequence is TGCAGTGCGGAGCGGGAGGGCGTTTACGAGCAGTACTTC. It is translated as CSAEREGVYEQYF.

Within the sample, this clonotype is medium-sized. V is TRBV7-9 and J is TRBJ1-1; TRBD1 matches 11 bases. Germline CDR1 reads SEHNR; CDR2 reads FQNEAQ (reference sequence). The CDR3 extends over 15 amino acids. V lost 5 bases, J lost 6 bases, and 8 bases stayed unmatched. CDR3 sequence (DNA): TGTGCCAGCAGCCCCCGGACAGGGGGCAGGGCTGAAGCTTTCTTT. As protein: CASSPRTGGRAEAFF.

The V gene is TRBV20-1, the J gene TRBJ2-7; D may be TRBD1 (6 bases). Per the germline V gene, CDR1 is DFQATT and CDR2 is SNEGSKA (reference sequence). Trimming pared 3 bases from V and 0 bases from J, leaving 12 bases between. There are 14 residues in the CDR3. CDR3 DNA sequence: TGCAGTGCTAGGGCCGACAGGAACTCCTACGAGCAGTACTTC. Amino acids: CSARADRNSYEQYF.

This clonotype was found a few times. This rearrangement joins TRBV20-1 to TRBJ2-7; the D gene is possibly TRBD1 (6 bases). V lost 6 bases and J 3 bases, leaving 18 bases between the germline ends. Germline V gives CDR1 DFQATT, CDR2 SNEGSKA (reference sequence). The CDR3 sequence is 14 residues long. In DNA, the CDR3 is TGCAGTGCCAGAAATCCGGGACACTTCTACGAGCAGTACTTC. Residues: CSARNPGHFYEQYF.

By frequency in the sample, this clonotype is medium-sized (0.01 to 0.1%). The genes are TRBV5-5 and TRBJ2-1, with D possibly being TRBD2 (5 bases). This CDR3 has 13 amino acids. Germline-derived CDR1 and CDR2 are SGHKS and YYEKEE (reference sequence). Deletions cut 4 bases from V and 7 bases from J, with 12 bases between. As DNA, the CDR3 is TGTGCCAGCAGCGAAGCAAAGCGGAATGAGCAGTTCTTC. It is translated as CASSEAKRNEQFF.

This clonotype is categorized as medium-sized. This chain uses TRBV24-1 with TRBJ2-5; maybe TRBD1 (6 bases). Germline V gives CDR1 KGHDR, CDR2 SFDVKD. CDR3 size: 16 residues. Trimming shortened V by 4 bases and J by 0 bases, and 14 bases separated the two germline ends. The CDR3 reads CATSDRVTGNQETQYF. CDR3 nucleotides: TGTGCCACCAGTGACCGGGTGACAGGAAACCAAGAGACCCAGTACTTC.

This clonotype was seen many times. This chain connects TRBV20-1 to TRBJ2-7; 7 bases match TRBD2. Per germline, CDR1 DFQATT and CDR2 SNEGSKA (reference sequence). V lost 3 bases to trimming and J lost 0 bases; unmatched junction nucleotides: 2. The CDR3 has 13 residues. The CDR3 reads CSARRGTSYEQYF. The CDR3 bases are TGCAGTGCTAGGCGGGGGACCTCCTACGAGCAGTACTTC.

This clonotype is medium-sized in the sample. The rearrangement joins TRBV20-1 to TRBJ2-1; 13 bases align to TRBD2. CDR1 is DFQATT, CDR2 SNEGSKA, per germline (reference sequence). Unmatched junction bases numbered 7, after V lost 1 base and J lost 10 bases. The CDR3 covers 15 residues. The CDR3 region has the DNA TGCAGTGCTAGAGGGACTAGCGGGAGAAATAGGGAGCAGTTCTTC. It codes for CSARGTSGRNREQFF.

By proportion, this clonotype is medium-sized. CDR3 sequence (DNA): TGTGCCAGCAGCATCGGACAGGGCAAAGCTTTCTTT. It encodes CASSIGQGKAFF. The chain couples TRBV11-2 to TRBJ1-1; 8 bases are shared with TRBD1. The CDR3 is 12 amino acids. V lost 5 bases to trimming and J lost 9 bases; unmatched junction nucleotides: 5. The germline gives CDR1 SGHAT, CDR2 FQNNGV.

This chain joins TRBV4-1 and TRBJ2-7; 10 bases are shared with TRBD1. From germline, CDR1 is MGHRA and CDR2 YSYEKL. The CDR3 is 14 amino acids. Germline trimming cut 2 bases from V and 9 bases from J; bases unmatched to any gene: 7. CDR3 bases: TGCGCCAGCAGCCAACCAGGGACAGGGGCAGCGCAGTACTTC. Its translation: CASSQPGTGAAQYF.

By frequency in the sample, this clonotype is medium-sized. J is TRBJ2-7 and V is TRBV6-1; 7 nucleotides line up with TRBD1. This CDR3 comprises 16 residues. The V gene end was trimmed by 6 bases and the J gene end by 0 bases; junction bases not matched to a gene: 11. The germline V gene encodes CDR1 MNHNS and CDR2 SASEGT. CDR3 sequence: CASSYNRGQSSYEQYF. Written as DNA, the CDR3 is TGTGCCAGCAGCTACAACAGGGGTCAAAGCTCCTACGAGCAGTACTTC.

The chain employs TRBV5-1 and TRBJ2-7; 8 bases agree with TRBD1. CDR3 length: 15 amino acids. The V segment lost 2 bases and the J segment 0 bases; nucleotides outside the gene matches: 4. Germline values: CDR1 SGHRS, CDR2 YFSETQ. CDR3 DNA: TGCGCCAGCAGCTTCGGACAGGGAAGCTCCTACGAGCAGTACTTC. Its translation is CASSFGQGSSYEQYF.